This T cell receptor (beta chain) was identified in a study of CD8 T cells in ankylosing spondylitis. Findings and limits, study-wide: Previously reported in reactive arthritis synovial fluid and blood were some of the motif variants. Enrichment of disease-linked clones was reportedly significant in matched ankylosing spondylitis synovial fluid.

MiXCR was run by TCRdb on the 5' RACE reads, yielding one entry per CDR3 protein. The sample holds roughly 200,000 distinct CDR3 sequences; more than 10% are singletons and the top ten take approximately 15%. From germline, CDR1 is MGHRA and CDR2 YSYEKL. V trimming: 0 bases; J trimming: 13 bases; junction bases outside the gene matches: 10. This CDR3 comprises 15 residues. Worth noting for this clonotype: Its antigen is as yet unknown.

This TCR derives from a male donor with ankylosing spondylitis or in good health (not recorded which). Material: blood, either unsorted or a sorted T cell fraction (not recorded which). V and J are TRBV4-1 and TRBJ2-1; 9 bases align to TRBD2. In DNA, the CDR3 is TGCGCCAGCAGCCAAGATAGGCTGGGCGGGGGGGGACAGTTCTTC. Its translation is CASSQDRLGGGGQFF.